This T cell receptor beta chain was documented in a study of PD-1 blockade in classical Hodgkin lymphoma. Repertoires were generated with immunoSEQ multiplex PCR, while TCRdb's copy carries only in-frame clones and drops some. The sample comprises 50,000 to 85,000 clones, roughly two thirds of which are singletons, and 7.5% to 10% rests with the top ten. Following autologous stem cell transplantation, relapse occurred in every patient, and exposure to brentuximab vedotin varied. General observations from the study: CD4+ TCR diversity climbed significantly by C4D1, unlike CD8+ TCR diversity. Exclusion removed patients who began nivolumab under 1 year after ASCT. Diminished baseline TCR diversity has been reported in newly diagnosed patients relative to healthy donors. Although disease activity or prior therapy may be involved, causes of the repertoire differences remain undefined.

This CDR3 is built from 15 residues. Germline V gene lookup returns CDR1 MNHEY and CDR2 SVGAGI. The V end was cut by 0 bases, the J end by 9 bases, with 12 bases between. This clone showed up just a few times. The antigen remains undetermined. The sample consisted of peripheral blood mononuclear cells (PBMCs), taken before the second cycle of nivolumab. This rearrangement joins TRBV6-5 to TRBJ1-6; tentatively, D is TRBD1 (5 bases). The origin of this receptor is a human donor with classical Hodgkin lymphoma. DNA for the CDR3: TGTGCCAGCAGTTACTCGCAGGGAGGGAGTTCACCCCTCCACTTT. As protein: CASSYSQGGSSPLHF.